The rows below give T cell receptor beta chains drawn from one sample of a study of post-analysis software for immune sequencing data. From the PCR reads, TCRdb called clonotypes with MiXCR, one entry per CDR3 protein. Of hundreds of thousands of distinct CDR3 sequences detected, about 50% appear once; the ten largest clones hold approximately 4.5%. Sequenced material: blood. These receptor sequences come from a girl aged 5-17 years with multiple sclerosis. The CDR3 runs from the conserved cysteine through the conserved F or W. Fields, in order: CDR3 length, clone size, J gene, V gene, D gene, CDR3 DNA, CDR3 protein. D genes are given only for firm matches. Clone size, where shown, is once, few, many, or a class for clones that have expanded.

>16|NA|TRBJ2-3|TRBV29-1|NA
TGCAGCGTTGAAGGAAGTCACAGCCAAGGCACAGATACGCAGTATTTT
CSVEGSHSQGTDTQYF
>18|NA|TRBJ2-7|TRBV10-1|TRBD2
TGCGCCAGCAGTTCAGGGGGACTAGCGGTCCGGGGGGCCTACGAGCAGTACTTC
CASSSGGLAVRGAYEQYF
>13|NA|TRBJ1-1|TRBV6-1|NA
TGTGCCAGCAGTCCTTACGAGGGTACTGAAGCTTTCTTT
CASSPYEGTEAFF
>15|NA|TRBJ2-6|TRBV10-3|NA
TGTGCCATCAGCGCCGGGAGTCCTGGGGCCAACGTCCTGACTTTC
CAISAGSPGANVLTF
>14|few|TRBJ2-7|TRBV5-1|NA
TGCGCCAGCAGCCCGGATGGCCAATCCTACGAGCAGTACTTC
CASSPDGQSYEQYF
>20|once|TRBJ2-5|TRBV15|TRBD2
TGTGCCACCAGCAGAGAAGCGACTAGCGGGACAGCTAGGGATCGAGAGACCCAGTACTTC
CATSREATSGTARDRETQYF
>17|NA|TRBJ2-1|TRBV12-3/TRBV12-4|TRBD2
TGTGCCAGCAGTCCCGAGACTAGCGGGGGCCACTACAATGAGCAGTTCTTC
CASSPETSGGHYNEQFF
>14|NA|TRBJ2-7|TRBV5-1|NA
TGCGCCAGCAGCGGGACGGAAGGCGCCTACGAGCAGTACTTC
CASSGTEGAYEQYF
>14|once|TRBJ2-5|TRBV6-1|NA
TGTGCCAGCAGTGAAGCGTCACCTCAAGAGACCCAGTACTTC
CASSEASPQETQYF
>18|NA|TRBJ2-1|TRBV12-3/TRBV12-4|TRBD2
TGTGCCAGCAGTAGCGACCTAATAGCGGGGGGCCGCTACAATGAGCAGTTCTTC
CASSSDLIAGGRYNEQFF
>14|NA|TRBJ2-5|TRBV27|NA
TGTGCCAGCAGCCCGGGGGCGGCCTACAATGAGCAGTACTTC
CASSPGAAYNEQYF
>16|NA|TRBJ2-3|TRBV6-4|NA
TGTGCCAGCAGTGACCTCCCCTTGGGCGGGGTGGATACGCAGTATTTT
CASSDLPLGGVDTQYF
>14|NA|TRBJ2-5|TRBV6-2/TRBV6-3|NA
TGTGCCAGCAGTCCTACATGGCCCGCAGGGACCCAGTACTTC
CASSPTWPAGTQYF
>15|NA|TRBJ2-3|TRBV25-1|NA
TGTGCCAGCAGTGAACGGGGATCGGGTACAGATACGCAGTATTTT
CASSERGSGTDTQYF
>16|NA|TRBJ2-3|TRBV6-2/TRBV6-3|NA
TGTGCCAGCAACCATCGGGGACTTCTTAGCACAGATACGCAGTATTTT
CASNHRGLLSTDTQYF
>14|NA|TRBJ2-3|TRBV20-1|NA
TGCAGTGCTAGAGATGCTAGCGGCACAGATACGCAGTATTTT
CSARDASGTDTQYF
>16|few|TRBJ2-7|TRBV7-9|TRBD1
TGTGCCAGCAGCCCATACTCCGGGACAGCCTCCTACGAGCAGTACTTC
CASSPYSGTASYEQYF
>15|NA|TRBJ2-5|TRBV28|TRBD2
TGTGCCAGCAGTTTACCCGGACCCACTGGGGGGGAGCAGTACTTC
CASSLPGPTGGEQYF
>11|few|TRBJ2-7|TRBV7-9|NA
TGTGCCAGCAGCTTAGGTCTAGCTCTGTACTTC
CASSLGLALYF
>15|NA|TRBJ2-1|TRBV2|NA
TGTGCCAGCAGGAGTGCGGGCAACATTTACAATGAGCAGTTCTTC
CASRSAGNIYNEQFF
>13|NA|TRBJ1-2|TRBV20-1|NA
TGCAGTGCTAGAGTTTCAGGGAACTATGGCTACACCTTC
CSARVSGNYGYTF